This entry describes one T cell receptor beta chain. This clonotype was detected only a few times. What antigen it recognizes has not been identified. One base away there is no much larger clone; base qualities are not given. The data originate from a study of blood T cells in healthy people across ages (dated by TCRdb to about 2015). Broadly, across the study: In model experiments, template switching captured roughly one uniquely barcoded TCR beta cDNA molecule for every two T cells. Age-related changes in TCR beta repertoire diversity were measured in the study by deep sequencing normalized with unique cDNA molecular identifiers. The donors were split into four age groups: young (average around 15 years), middle-aged (39), aged (more than 60) and long-lived (approximately 80). To avoid experimental bias, donors of different ages were randomly spread across the sequencing lanes. Two additional independent replicas of 1 million unique cDNA reads from the same blood draw were analyzed for two donors (one aged 18 to 30 and one aged 80 or older). Overall study results and their limits: As age increased, observed TCR beta diversity per million T cells dropped in a roughly linear way, and a significant reduction was already evident by age about 40. The CMV infection status of donors was not known, potentially confounding age-related changes in expanded clonotypes. Compared with the aged group, more naive CD4+ T cells, fewer expanded clones and increased TCR diversity were shown by the long-lived group, suggesting age selection. Estimates of total diversity based on one million sequenced T cells were considered lower bounds and underestimates. Bulk unsorted PBMC profiling prevented conclusive comparison of naive and antigen-experienced compartments. The percentage of naive T cells measured by flow cytometry correlated strongly with observed TCR beta diversity.

Systemically healthy Caucasian individuals from Russia, 35 to 40 in total and aged about 6 to 90 years, were included as donors. Each donor gave about 10 milliliters of peripheral blood, drawn into EDTA-treated Vacutainer tubes. Ficoll-Paque density-gradient centrifugation was used to isolate PBMCs, with at least 6.5 million obtained per sample. Trizol reagent was used to extract total RNA from PBMCs, with at least 6 micrograms per sample. For every donor, an aliquot of PBMCs went through flow cytometry to measure the percentages of naive CD45RAhigh/CD27high T cells. V and J are truncated by 6 bases and 7 bases respectively, leaving an intervening sequence of 21 bases. Sequences SNHLY (CDR1) and FYNNEI (CDR2) are obtained from the germline V gene. Taken from cysteine to phenylalanine, the CDR3 has 16 residues. Only the CDR3 portion is preserved as DNA: 48 bases, with reading frame beginning at the first base.

Library creation used 5' RACE. TCRdb names Illumina HiSeq 2500 as the instrument used. A second PCR of about 6 to 12 cycles was run with a J-beta primer mix and a sample-barcoded 5' primer. Each TCR beta cDNA molecule received a unique molecular identifier from a template-switch 5' adaptor carrying 12 random nucleotides. At least 3 million CDR3-containing paired-end reads were obtained from each sample. The Mint cDNA synthesis kit, primed by a TRBC-specific oligonucleotide, was used to synthesize first-strand cDNA from all RNA. All cDNA was treated with uracil-DNA glycosylase and then went through a first 18-cycle PCR with the universal primers M1SS and BC2_uni_R. The study's processing was this. Normalization of each sample was performed by random selection of 1 million high-quality reads, each carrying a distinct molecular identifier. Reads with shared molecular identifiers were discarded instead of being binned into consensus sequences. MiTCR, set to a Q25 quality threshold and the strictest error-elimination algorithm, was used for CDR3 identification, clonotype clustering and error correction. A nonparametric unseen species model with Euler transformation was used to estimate lower-bound total TCR beta diversity. TCRdb took the public reads, trimmed them with fastp at Q25, ran MiXCR for clone calling and kept in-frame beta chains. All rows with the same CDR3 protein become a single entry with the most common DNA and genes. Clone size and V and J calls follow TCRdb, not the original study. The table for this sample lists just under 750,000 distinct CDR3 sequences; 22% of them were counted only once. Of the sample, roughly 22% falls within the top ten clones.

The chain links TRBV2 with TRBJ1-4; a tentative D match to TRBD1 spans 6 bases. The sequence was obtained from a man between 65 and 85 years old in good health. Material: blood. Here is the DNA: TGTGCCAGCAGCCGAGGGAGGGGGGCGTTCGTTGAAAAACTGTTTTTT. This gives the protein CASSRGRGAFVEKLFF.